The clone carrying this T cell receptor (beta chain) has only one observation. Its cognate antigen is unknown. This sample was included in a study of cytomegalovirus exposure and HLA in healthy donors. Overall study results and limits: Overall, 164 TCR beta chains were annotated as cytomegalovirus-associated. The classifier was said to identify cytomegalovirus status with high specificity and sensitivity. The HLA-A and HLA-B alleles of most subjects were reportedly predicted accurately from TCR beta sequences.

V lost 1 base and J lost 2; bases outside the gene matches: 7. CDR1 LNHDA and CDR2 SQIVND come from the germline V gene (reference sequence). CDR3 length: 17 residues. It was with 60 Vbeta and 13 Jbeta primers that the PCR ran. Authors' processing steps: As a later analysis found, there were 70 million to 90 million unique TCR beta chains, of which some 9.9 million were shared. The table came from immunoSEQ multiplex PCR; TCRdb's copy has only in-frame clones and leaves some out. From that table come the V and J calls and clone size; the DNA was used to work out D and trimming. Here the sample spans about 200,000 clones, over 75% being singletons.

The TCR sequence derives from a man aged 18 to 35 in good health and CMV-seronegative. The sample was PBMCs. J is TRBJ2-2 and V is TRBV19, with 7 bases matching TRBD2. Here the CDR3 reads CASSIGLGGSNTGELFF. In nucleotides, the CDR3 is TGTGCCAGTAGTATAGGGTTGGGGGGGTCTAACACCGGGGAGCTGTTTTTT.